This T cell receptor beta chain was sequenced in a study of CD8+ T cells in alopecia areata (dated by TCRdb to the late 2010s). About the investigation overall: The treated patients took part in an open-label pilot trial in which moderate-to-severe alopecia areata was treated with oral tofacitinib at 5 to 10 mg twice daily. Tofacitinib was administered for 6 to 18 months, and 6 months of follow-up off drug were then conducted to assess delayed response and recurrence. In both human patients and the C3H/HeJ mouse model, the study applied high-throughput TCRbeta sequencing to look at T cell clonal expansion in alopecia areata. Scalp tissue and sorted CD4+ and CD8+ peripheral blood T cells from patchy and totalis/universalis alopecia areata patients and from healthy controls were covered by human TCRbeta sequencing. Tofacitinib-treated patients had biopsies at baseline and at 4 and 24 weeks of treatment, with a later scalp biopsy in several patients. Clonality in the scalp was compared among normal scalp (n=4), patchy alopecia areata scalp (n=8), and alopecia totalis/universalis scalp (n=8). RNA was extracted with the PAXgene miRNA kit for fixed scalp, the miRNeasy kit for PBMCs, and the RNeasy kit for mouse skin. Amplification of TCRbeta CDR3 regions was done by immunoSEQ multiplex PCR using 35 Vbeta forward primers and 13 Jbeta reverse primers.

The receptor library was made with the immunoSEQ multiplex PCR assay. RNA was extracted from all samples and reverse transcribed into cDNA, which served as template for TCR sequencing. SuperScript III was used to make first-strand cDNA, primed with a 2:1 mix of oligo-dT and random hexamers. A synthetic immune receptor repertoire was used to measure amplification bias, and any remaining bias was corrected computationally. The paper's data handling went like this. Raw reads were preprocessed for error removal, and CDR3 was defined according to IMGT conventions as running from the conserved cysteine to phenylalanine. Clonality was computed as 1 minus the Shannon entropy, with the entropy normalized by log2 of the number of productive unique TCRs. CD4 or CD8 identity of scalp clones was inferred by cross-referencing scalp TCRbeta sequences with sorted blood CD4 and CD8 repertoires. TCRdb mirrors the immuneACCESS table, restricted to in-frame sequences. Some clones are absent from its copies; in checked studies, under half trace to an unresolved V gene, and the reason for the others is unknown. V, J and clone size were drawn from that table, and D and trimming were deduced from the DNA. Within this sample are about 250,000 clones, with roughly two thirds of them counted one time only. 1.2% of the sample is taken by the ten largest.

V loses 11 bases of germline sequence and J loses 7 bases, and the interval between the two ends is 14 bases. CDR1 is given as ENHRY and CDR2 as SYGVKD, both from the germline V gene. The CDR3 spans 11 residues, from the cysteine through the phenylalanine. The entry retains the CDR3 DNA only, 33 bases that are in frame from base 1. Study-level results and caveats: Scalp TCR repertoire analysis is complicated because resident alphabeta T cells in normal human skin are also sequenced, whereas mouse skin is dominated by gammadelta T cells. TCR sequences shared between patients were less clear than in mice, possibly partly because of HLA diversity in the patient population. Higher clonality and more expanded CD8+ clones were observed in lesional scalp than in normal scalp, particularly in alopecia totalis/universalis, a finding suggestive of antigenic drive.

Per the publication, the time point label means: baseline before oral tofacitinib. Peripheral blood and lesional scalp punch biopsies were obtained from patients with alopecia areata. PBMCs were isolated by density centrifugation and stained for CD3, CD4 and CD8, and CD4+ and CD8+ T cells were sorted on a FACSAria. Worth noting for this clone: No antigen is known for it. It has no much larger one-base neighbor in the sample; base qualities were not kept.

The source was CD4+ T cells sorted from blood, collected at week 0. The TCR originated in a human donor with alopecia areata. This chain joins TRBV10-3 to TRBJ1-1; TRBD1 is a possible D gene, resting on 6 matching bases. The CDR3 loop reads CAAKEQGEAFF. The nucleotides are TGTGCCGCGAAAGAACAGGGTGAAGCTTTCTTT.